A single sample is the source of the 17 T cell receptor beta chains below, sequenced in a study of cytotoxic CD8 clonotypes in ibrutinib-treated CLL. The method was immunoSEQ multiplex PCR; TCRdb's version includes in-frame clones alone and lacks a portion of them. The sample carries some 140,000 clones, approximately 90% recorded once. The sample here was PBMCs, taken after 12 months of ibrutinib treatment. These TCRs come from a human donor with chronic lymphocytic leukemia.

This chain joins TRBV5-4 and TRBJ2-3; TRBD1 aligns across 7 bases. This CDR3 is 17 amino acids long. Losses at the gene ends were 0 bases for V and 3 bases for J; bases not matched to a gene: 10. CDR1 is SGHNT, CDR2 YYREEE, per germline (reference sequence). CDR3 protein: CASSLATGNGGTDTQYF. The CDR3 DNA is TGTGCCAGCAGCTTGGCGACAGGGAATGGTGGAACAGATACGCAGTATTTT.

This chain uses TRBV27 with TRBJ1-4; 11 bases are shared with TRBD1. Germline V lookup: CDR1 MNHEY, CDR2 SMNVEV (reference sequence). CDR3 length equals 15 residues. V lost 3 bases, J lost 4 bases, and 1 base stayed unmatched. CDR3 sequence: CASSLGQGGNEKLFF. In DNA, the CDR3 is TGTGCCAGCAGTTTGGGACAGGGGGGTAATGAAAAACTGTTTTTT.

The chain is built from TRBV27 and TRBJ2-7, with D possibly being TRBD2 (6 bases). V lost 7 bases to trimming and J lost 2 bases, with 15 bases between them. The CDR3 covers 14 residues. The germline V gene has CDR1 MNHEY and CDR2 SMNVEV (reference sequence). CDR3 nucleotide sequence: TGTGCCAGCATGCGACCGGGAGACCCCTACGAGCAGTACTTC. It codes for CASMRPGDPYEQYF.

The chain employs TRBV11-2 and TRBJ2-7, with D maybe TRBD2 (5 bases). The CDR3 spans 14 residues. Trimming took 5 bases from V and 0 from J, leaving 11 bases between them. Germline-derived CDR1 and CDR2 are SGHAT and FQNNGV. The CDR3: CASSTTRISYEQYF. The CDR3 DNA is TGTGCCAGCAGCACAACTAGAATCTCCTACGAGCAGTACTTC.

The CDR3 region is CASRPLRPSGGQETQYF. CDR3 in DNA: TGTGCCAGCAGGCCCTTACGGCCGTCAGGGGGGCAAGAGACCCAGTACTTC. This chain links TRBV7-9 with TRBJ2-5, with D tentatively TRBD1 (7 bases). Germline-derived CDR1 and CDR2 are SEHNR and FQNEAQ (reference sequence). The ends were cut back, 6 bases at V and 2 bases at J, with 22 bases in the middle. This CDR3 comprises 17 residues.

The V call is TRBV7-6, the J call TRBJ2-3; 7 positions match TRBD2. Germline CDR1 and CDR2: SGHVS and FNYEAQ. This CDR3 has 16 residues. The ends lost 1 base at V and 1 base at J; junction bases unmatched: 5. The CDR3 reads CASSLGGDYGTDTQYF. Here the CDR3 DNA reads TGTGCCAGCAGCTTAGGGGGGGACTACGGCACAGATACGCAGTATTTT.

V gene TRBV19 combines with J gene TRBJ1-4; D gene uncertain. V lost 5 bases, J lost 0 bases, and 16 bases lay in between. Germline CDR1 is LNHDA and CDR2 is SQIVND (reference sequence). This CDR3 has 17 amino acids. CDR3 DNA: TGTGCCAGTAGTCCACCCAACCAGCAGGCAACTAATGAAAAACTGTTTTTT. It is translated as CASSPPNQQATNEKLFF.

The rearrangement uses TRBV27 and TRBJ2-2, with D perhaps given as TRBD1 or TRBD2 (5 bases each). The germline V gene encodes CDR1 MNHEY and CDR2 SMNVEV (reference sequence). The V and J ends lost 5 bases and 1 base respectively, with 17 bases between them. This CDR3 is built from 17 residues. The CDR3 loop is CASSPTHGTVNTGELFF. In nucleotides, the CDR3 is TGTGCCAGCAGTCCAACGCACGGGACGGTGAACACCGGGGAGCTGTTTTTT.

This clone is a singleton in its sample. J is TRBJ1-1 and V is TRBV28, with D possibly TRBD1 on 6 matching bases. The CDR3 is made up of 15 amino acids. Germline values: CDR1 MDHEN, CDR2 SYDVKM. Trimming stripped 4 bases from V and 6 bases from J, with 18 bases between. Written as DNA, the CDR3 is TGTGCCAGCAGTTCCACCCGGGACATCAGCGCTGAAGCTTTCTTT. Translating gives CASSSTRDISAEAFF.

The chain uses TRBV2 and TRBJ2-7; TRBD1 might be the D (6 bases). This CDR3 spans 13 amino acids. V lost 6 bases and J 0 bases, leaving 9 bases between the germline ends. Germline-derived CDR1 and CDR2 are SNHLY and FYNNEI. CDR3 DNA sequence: TGTGCCAGCAGGGCGGACAGCTCCTACGAGCAGTACTTC. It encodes CASRADSSYEQYF.

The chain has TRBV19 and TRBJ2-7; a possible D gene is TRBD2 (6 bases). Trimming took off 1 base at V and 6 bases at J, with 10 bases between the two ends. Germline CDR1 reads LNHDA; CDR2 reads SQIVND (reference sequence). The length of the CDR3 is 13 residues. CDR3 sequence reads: CASSIGAGSEQYF. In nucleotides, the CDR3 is TGTGCCAGTAGTATAGGGGCGGGGAGCGAGCAGTACTTC.

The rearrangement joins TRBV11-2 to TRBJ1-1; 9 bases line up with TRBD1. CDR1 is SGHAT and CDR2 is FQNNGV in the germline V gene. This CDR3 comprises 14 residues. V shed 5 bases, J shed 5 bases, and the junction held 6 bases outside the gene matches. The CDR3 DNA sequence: TGTGCCAGCAGCCCAAACAGGGGGCATACTGAAGCTTTCTTT. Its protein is CASSPNRGHTEAFF. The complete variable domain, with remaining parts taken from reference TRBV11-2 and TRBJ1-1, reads EAGVAQSPRYKIIEKRQSVAFWCNPISGHATLYWYQQILGQGPKLLIQFQNNGVVDDSQLPKDRFSAERLKGVDSTLKIQPAKLEDSAVYLCASSPNRGHTEAFFGQGTRLTVV.

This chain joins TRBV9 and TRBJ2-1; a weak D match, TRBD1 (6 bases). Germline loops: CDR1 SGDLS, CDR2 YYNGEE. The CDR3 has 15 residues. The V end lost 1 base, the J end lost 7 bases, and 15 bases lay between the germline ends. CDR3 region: CASSVMGAWGNEQFF. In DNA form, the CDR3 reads TGTGCCAGCAGCGTAATGGGGGCGTGGGGAAATGAGCAGTTCTTC.

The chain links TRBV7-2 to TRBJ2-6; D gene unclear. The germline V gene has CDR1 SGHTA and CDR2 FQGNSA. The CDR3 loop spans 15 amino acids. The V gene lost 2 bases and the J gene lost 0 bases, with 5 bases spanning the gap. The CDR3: CASSLFGSGANVLTF. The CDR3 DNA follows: TGTGCCAGCAGCTTATTTGGCTCTGGGGCCAACGTCCTGACTTTC. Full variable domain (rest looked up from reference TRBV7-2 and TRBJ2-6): GAGVSQSPSNKVTEKGKDVELRCDPISGHTALYWYRQSLGQGLEFLIYFQGNSAPDKSGLPSDRFSAERTGGSVSTLTIQRTQQEDSAVYLCASSLFGSGANVLTFGAGSRLTVL.

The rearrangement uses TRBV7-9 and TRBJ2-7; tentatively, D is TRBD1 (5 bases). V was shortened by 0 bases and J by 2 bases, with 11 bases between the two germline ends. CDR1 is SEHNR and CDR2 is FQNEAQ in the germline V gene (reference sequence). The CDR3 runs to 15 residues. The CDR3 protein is CASSLAWQGTYEQYF. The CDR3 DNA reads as TGTGCCAGCAGCTTAGCGTGGCAGGGAACCTACGAGCAGTACTTC.

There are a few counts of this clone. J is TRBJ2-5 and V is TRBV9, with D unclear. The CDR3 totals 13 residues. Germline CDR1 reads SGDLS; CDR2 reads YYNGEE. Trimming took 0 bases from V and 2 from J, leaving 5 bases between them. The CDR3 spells CASSVADQETQYF. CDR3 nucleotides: TGTGCCAGCAGCGTAGCAGATCAAGAGACCCAGTACTTC. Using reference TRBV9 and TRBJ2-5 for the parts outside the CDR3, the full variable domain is DSGVTQTPKHLITATGQRVTLRCSPRSGDLSVYWYQQSLDQGLQFLIQYYNGEERAKGNILERFSAQQFPDLHSELNLSSLELGDSALYFCASSVADQETQYFGPGTRLLVL.

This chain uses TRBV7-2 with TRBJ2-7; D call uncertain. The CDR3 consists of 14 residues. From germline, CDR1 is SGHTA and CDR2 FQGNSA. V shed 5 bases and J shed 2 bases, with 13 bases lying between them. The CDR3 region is CASSQWTVTYEQYF. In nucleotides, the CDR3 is TGTGCCAGCAGCCAGTGGACGGTTACCTACGAGCAGTACTTC.